Following are 30 T cell receptor beta chains from one sample sequenced in a study of blood T cell repertoires in COVID-19. Profiling relied on immunoSEQ multiplex PCR, and the TCRdb table lists in-frame clones only, not all of them. The profile shows 150,000 or so clones, 82% of them singletons. The material sequenced was peripheral blood. These receptors all come from a human donor with acute or convalescent COVID-19. The donor label of this sample is uncertain.

The genes are TRBV12-5 and TRBJ2-3; weak D call: TRBD2 (6 bases). Germline assignment: CDR1 LGHNT and CDR2 FRNRAP. The germline V and J ends were trimmed by 3 bases and 3 bases, with 7 bases remaining between them. The CDR3 length is 13 residues. CDR3 in DNA: TGTGCTAGTGGTTTTGGGGGGACAGATACGCAGTATTTT. As protein: CASGFGGTDTQYF.

J is TRBJ1-6 and V is TRBV3-1 (or the pseudogene TRBV3-2); perhaps TRBD1 as D (6 bases). The CDR3 extends over 16 amino acids. The ends were cut back, 1 base at V and 9 bases at J, with 16 bases in the middle. Germline CDR1 LGHDT, CDR2 YNNKEL (reference sequence). The DNA for the CDR3 is TGTGCCAGCAGCCAAGCCCCTCAGGGGTTTGGTTCACCCCTCCACTTT. Protein product: CASSQAPQGFGSPLHF.

The chain uses TRBV27 and TRBJ2-3; D might be TRBD2 (5 bases). The germline CDR1 and CDR2 sequences are MNHEY and SMNVEV (reference sequence). V lost 10 bases and J lost 1, with 12 bases in between. This CDR3 comprises 13 residues. The CDR3 sequence is CATNRAGTDTQYF. The CDR3 region has the DNA TGTGCCACCAACCGAGCGGGCACAGATACGCAGTATTTT.

V and J are TRBV7-2 and TRBJ2-3; D ambiguous. Trimming removed 3 bases at V and 6 bases at J, with 10 bases between. CDR3 length: 13 residues. Germline CDR1 reads SGHTA; CDR2 reads FQGNSA. The CDR3: CASSLTRLDTQYF. CDR3 nucleotides: TGTGCCAGCAGCTTGACTCGGTTGGATACGCAGTATTTT.

The chain joins TRBV19 to TRBJ1-5, with 9 bases aligning to TRBD1. Germline V gene lookup returns CDR1 LNHDA and CDR2 SQIVND (reference sequence). J gave up 2 bases and V 5 bases, and 4 bases lay outside the gene matches. The CDR3 has 15 residues. The CDR3 nucleotides are TGTGCCAGTAGTCTATGGACAGGGGGCAATCAGCCCCAGCATTTT. It yields the protein CASSLWTGGNQPQHF.

The V call is TRBV19, the J call TRBJ1-6, with D hard to call. This CDR3 comprises 14 residues. V shed 5 bases and J shed 7 bases, with 12 bases lying between them. Germline values: CDR1 LNHDA, CDR2 SQIVND (reference sequence). Written as DNA, the CDR3 is TGTGCCAGTAGTTCCAGAGGGCCCAATTCACCCCTCCACTTT. This gives the protein CASSSRGPNSPLHF. Variable domain in full (rest from reference TRBV19 and TRBJ1-6): DGGITQSPKYLFRKEGQNVTLSCEQNLNHDAMYWYRQDPGQGLRLIYYSQIVNDFQKGDIAEGYSVSREKKESFPLTVTSAQKNPTAFYLCASSSRGPNSPLHFGNGTRLTVT.

The chain employs TRBV6-5 and TRBJ2-2, with 8 nucleotides matching TRBD2. The CDR3 covers 16 residues. CDR1 is MNHEY and CDR2 is SVGAGI in the germline V gene. V was clipped by 4 bases and J by 2 bases; unmatched bases: 6. CDR3 protein: CASSFGRGVNTGELFF. CDR3 DNA: TGTGCCAGCAGTTTCGGGCGGGGGGTTAACACCGGGGAGCTGTTTTTT.

This clone has a handful of counts. The chain links TRBV28 to TRBJ2-7; 9 bases align to TRBD1. This CDR3 contains 15 residues. J was trimmed by 5 bases and V by 5 bases; bases with no gene match: 10. Germline V gene sequence: CDR1 MDHEN, CDR2 SYDVKM. Here the CDR3 reads CASSTPGQGFNEQYF. The CDR3 nucleotides are TGTGCCAGCAGTACACCGGGACAGGGTTTCAACGAGCAGTACTTC.

The J gene is TRBJ1-1, the V gene TRBV20-1; D is perhaps TRBD1 (5 bases). Germline V gives CDR1 DFQATT, CDR2 SNEGSKA (reference sequence). V shed 3 bases and J shed 11 bases, with 13 bases lying between them. The CDR3 extends over 11 amino acids. The CDR3 DNA is TGCAGTGCTAGGGACAACAACCGGGCTTTCTTT. It specifies CSARDNNRAFF.

The chain has TRBV12-3 or TRBV12-4 and TRBJ1-5; D gene unclear. V lost 7 bases and J lost 7, with 11 bases in between. CDR3 length: 12 amino acids. The DNA for the CDR3 is TGTGCCAGCACCACCGCAGGACAGCCCCAGCATTTT. Translating gives CASTTAGQPQHF.

The gene calls are TRBV4-2 and TRBJ1-1; 7 bases are a match to TRBD1. The V and J ends lost 0 bases and 9 bases, in that order; junction bases with no gene match: 7. CDR1 and CDR2 (germline): LGHNA, YNFKEQ. This CDR3 has 14 residues. The CDR3 region is CASSQDRTGGKAFF. Written as DNA, the CDR3 is TGTGCCAGCAGCCAAGATAGGACAGGAGGAAAAGCTTTCTTT.

The chain is built from TRBV2 and TRBJ1-1; tentative D call: TRBD1 (5 bases). CDR1 and CDR2 from the germline V gene are SNHLY and FYNNEI. V lost 10 bases, J lost 1 base, and 13 bases lay in between. The CDR3 totals 13 residues. The CDR3 spells CATTMDKNTEAFF. The DNA of the CDR3 is TGTGCCACCACGATGGACAAGAACACTGAAGCTTTCTTT.

The chain is built from TRBV19 and TRBJ1-1, with a possible D match to TRBD1 (5 bases). The CDR3 loop spans 15 amino acids. Trimming took 3 bases from V and 6 from J, leaving 17 bases between them. Per the germline V gene, CDR1 is LNHDA and CDR2 is SQIVND (reference sequence). The CDR3 DNA reads TGTGCCAGTAGTATTGGTGACGGGGGAGTGGCTGAAGCTTTCTTT. Translating gives CASSIGDGGVAEAFF.

The gene calls are TRBV14 and TRBJ1-2; D perhaps matches TRBD1 (6 bases). Between the trimmed V and J ends, which lost 1 base and 0 bases, there was a span of 6 bases. Germline V CDR1 and CDR2: SGHDN, FVKESK. CDR3 length equals 14 residues. For the CDR3, the DNA is TGTGCCAGCAGCCAAGGACAGGCTAACTATGGCTACACCTTC. This codes for CASSQGQANYGYTF.

The CDR3 DNA follows: TGTGCCAGCAGCGACCGACAGGGGGCGGATACGCAGTATTTT. Its protein product is CASSDRQGADTQYF. The chain uses TRBV7-3 and TRBJ2-3; 10 bases are a match to TRBD1. Germline loops: CDR1 SGHTA, CDR2 FQGTGA. This CDR3 is 14 amino acids long. V was pared by 5 bases and J by 6 bases, with 5 bases of the junction left unmatched.

J is TRBJ1-3 and V is TRBV2; D uncertain. Trimming pared 3 bases from V and 2 bases from J, leaving 14 bases between. Per germline, CDR1 SNHLY and CDR2 FYNNEI. CDR3 length: 16 residues. Written as DNA, the CDR3 is TGTGCCAGCAGTGAGGAGCGTGGAGAAACTGGAAACACCATATATTTT. Translated, it gives CASSEERGETGNTIYF.

This sequence joins TRBV2 and TRBJ1-4; D is uncertain. The germline V and J ends were trimmed by 6 bases and 5 bases, with 16 bases remaining between them. In germline, CDR1 is SNHLY, CDR2 FYNNEI. This CDR3 is 15 amino acids long. CDR3 amino acids: CASRAGRPQNEKLFF. DNA for the CDR3: TGTGCCAGCAGGGCTGGCAGGCCTCAAAATGAAAAACTGTTTTTT.

This clone was found a few times. The chain recombines TRBV30 with TRBJ1-1, with D perhaps matching TRBD1 (6 bases). The CDR3 loop spans 12 amino acids. The ends were cut back, 4 bases at V and 8 bases at J, with 14 bases in the middle. Germline V CDR1 and CDR2: GTSNPN, SVGIG (reference sequence). The CDR3 DNA is TGTGCCTGGACAGGGGCGAAGAGGGAAGCTTTCTTT. Translation: CAWTGAKREAFF.

The chain has TRBV7-2 and TRBJ2-7; D ambiguous. The germline V and J ends were trimmed by 5 bases and 1 base, with 12 bases remaining between them. Looked up from germline, CDR1 is SGHTA and CDR2 is FQGNSA. The CDR3 is made up of 14 amino acids. The DNA of the CDR3 is TGTGCCAGCAGCAACCGGCTCGGGTCCTACGAGCAGTACTTC. The encoded protein is CASSNRLGSYEQYF.

The chain combines TRBV5-1 with TRBJ2-5, with 9 bases identical to TRBD1. The CDR3 totals 16 residues. Per the germline V gene, CDR1 is SGHRS and CDR2 is YFSETQ. J was trimmed by 2 bases and V by 0 bases; bases with no gene match: 5. CDR3 region: CASSLAVGTGQETQYF. The CDR3 nucleotides read TGCGCCAGCAGCTTGGCCGTCGGGACAGGGCAAGAGACCCAGTACTTC. Combining the CDR3 with reference TRBV5-1 and TRBJ2-5 gives the whole variable domain KAGVTQTPRYLIKTRGQQVTLSCSPISGHRSVSWYQQTPGQGLQFLFEYFSETQRNKGNFPGRFSGRQFSNSRSEMNVSTLELGDSALYLCASSLAVGTGQETQYFGPGTRLLVL.

Note on this clone: Other DNA sequences in this sample translate to the same CDR3. The CDR3 is CASSYSQGSNSPLHF. The CDR3 coding sequence is TGTGCCAGCAGTTACTCGCAGGGTTCTAATTCACCCCTCCACTTT. The rearrangement links TRBV6-5 to TRBJ1-6; possible D gene TRBD1, 5 bases. Trimming removed 0 bases at V and 6 bases at J, with 9 bases between. CDR1 is MNHEY, CDR2 SVGAGI, per germline. There are 15 residues in the CDR3.

The sample holds one count of this clone. The chain uses TRBV6-2 or TRBV6-3 and TRBJ1-1; TRBD1 is a possible D gene (5 bases). The germline gives CDR1 MNHEY, CDR2 SVGEGT. V was shortened by 6 bases and J by 10 bases, with 21 bases between the two germline ends. The CDR3 loop spans 14 amino acids. The CDR3 nucleotides read TGTGCCAGCAGCCTCCTGCGAGCGGGGCGCGGAGCTTTCTTT. Amino acids: CASSLLRAGRGAFF.

The chain uses TRBV4-3 and TRBJ1-3; D remains unclear. The CDR3 is 14 amino acids. The germline CDR1 and CDR2 sequences are LGHNA and YSLEER. Trimming shortened V by 1 base and J by 3 bases, and 7 bases separated the two germline ends. The CDR3 is CASSQGHVGNTIYF. The CDR3 DNA reads as TGCGCCAGCAGCCAAGGTCATGTTGGAAACACCATATATTTT.

The genes are TRBV6-5 and TRBJ2-3, with 9 bases fitting TRBD2. Trimming at V came to 8 bases and at J to 3 bases, leaving 9 bases not matched to a gene. The CDR3 has 15 residues. CDR1 is MNHEY, CDR2 SVGAGI, per germline. The CDR3 here is CASSSGEVITDTQYF. CDR3 coding DNA: TGTGCCAGCTCTAGCGGGGAGGTGATAACAGATACGCAGTATTTT.

The genes are TRBV7-9 and TRBJ1-1; D might be TRBD1 (6 bases). The CDR3 extends over 15 amino acids. Trimming took off 1 base at V and 3 bases at J, with 12 bases between the two ends. Germline V CDR1 and CDR2: SEHNR, FQNEAQ (reference sequence). CDR3 DNA: TGTGCCAGCAGCTTAGTAGGGGGGGCTGACACTGAAGCTTTCTTT. Encoded protein: CASSLVGGADTEAFF.

Remarks on this clone: Other DNA sequences in this sample translate to the same CDR3. V and J are TRBV7-2 and TRBJ2-5; perhaps TRBD1 as D (5 bases). Per the germline V gene, CDR1 is SGHTA and CDR2 is FQGNSA. The CDR3 sequence is 12 residues long. V dropped 5 bases and J dropped 5 bases, with 9 bases sitting between them. The CDR3 spells CASSRQRETQYF. CDR3 sequence (DNA): TGTGCCAGCAGCAGACAGAGGGAGACCCAGTACTTC.

The chain uses TRBV27 and TRBJ1-2, with 10 bases aligning to TRBD1. The germline gives CDR1 MNHEY, CDR2 SMNVEV (reference sequence). Trimming took 1 base from V and 5 from J; bases not matched to a gene: 13. This CDR3 is built from 18 residues. The CDR3 DNA sequence: TGTGCCAGCAGTTTATACCACCCCGGGACAGGGGAGGGGTATGGCTACACCTTC. The encoded protein is CASSLYHPGTGEGYGYTF.

The gene calls are TRBV7-2 and TRBJ2-1; D perhaps matches TRBD1 (6 bases). CDR1 and CDR2 from the germline V gene are SGHTA and FQGNSA. The CDR3 consists of 15 residues. V was shortened by 6 bases and J by 0 bases, with 12 bases between the two germline ends. The DNA of the CDR3 is TGTGCCAGCAGACCACAGGGAGTCTCCTACAATGAGCAGTTCTTC. This encodes CASRPQGVSYNEQFF.

The chain recombines TRBV6-6 with TRBJ2-5; D gene ambiguous. The germline gives CDR1 MNHNY, CDR2 SVGAGI (reference sequence). The CDR3 loop spans 14 amino acids. The V and J ends lost 0 bases and 5 bases respectively, with 10 bases between them. The CDR3 sequence is CASSYSRYLETQYF. The CDR3 bases are TGTGCCAGCAGTTACTCTAGATATTTGGAGACCCAGTACTTC.

V gene TRBV10-3 combines with J gene TRBJ1-1, with D possibly being TRBD1 (6 bases). V lost 10 bases and J 1 base, leaving 13 bases between the germline ends. CDR3 length equals 13 residues. Germline CDR1 ENHRY, CDR2 SYGVKD. The CDR3 spells CATNQGRNTEAFF. CDR3 nucleotides: TGTGCCACCAATCAGGGGCGGAACACTGAAGCTTTCTTT.